Listed below are T cell receptor beta chains from one sample, sequenced in a study of cytomegalovirus exposure and HLA in healthy donors. Libraries were prepared by immunoSEQ multiplex PCR; TCRdb keeps only in-frame clonotypes and omits some of them. The profile shows over 100,000 clones, 60% to 85% of them singletons. The sequenced material came from PBMCs. The origin of the receptors is a woman aged 25-40 years in good health and CMV-seropositive. Each CDR3 is given with its conserved first and last residue. A D gene is named only where the DNA matches it firmly. Expanded clones get a size class; other rows say once, few or many, or leave the size out.

abundance: -; v_gene: TRBV19; d_gene: -; j_gene: TRBJ1-4; CDR3nt: TGTGCCAGTAGTATAGGAGGACAGAAGCATGAAAAACTGTTTTTT; CDR3aa: CASSIGGQKHEKLFF
abundance: -; v_gene: TRBV7-9; d_gene: TRBD1; j_gene: TRBJ1-2; CDR3nt: TGTTCCAGCAGCCCCGCCAGGGGGCAGGGCTACACCTTC; CDR3aa: CSSSPARGQGYTF
abundance: once; v_gene: TRBV5-1; d_gene: TRBD2; j_gene: TRBJ2-3; CDR3nt: TGCGCCAGCAGCTTGGCCAGCGGGGCGAACACAGATACGCAGTATTTT; CDR3aa: CASSLASGANTDTQYF
abundance: -; v_gene: TRBV9; d_gene: -; j_gene: TRBJ2-1; CDR3nt: TGTGCCAGCAGCCTATCGCCGGGAAGCAATGAGCAGTTCTTC; CDR3aa: CASSLSPGSNEQFF
abundance: -; v_gene: TRBV5-1; d_gene: -; j_gene: TRBJ2-2; CDR3nt: TGCGCCACTACGAGGAGTGGGGGCTCCGGGGAGCTGTTTTTT; CDR3aa: CATTRSGGSGELFF
abundance: few; v_gene: TRBV5-4; d_gene: TRBD1; j_gene: TRBJ1-2; CDR3nt: TGTGCCAGCAGCTTGGGACAGGGGGCTAACTATGGCTACACCTTC; CDR3aa: CASSLGQGANYGYTF
abundance: once; v_gene: TRBV4-2; d_gene: TRBD1; j_gene: TRBJ1-2; CDR3nt: TGTGCCAGCAGCCAAGATTTTCAGGGAACGGACAGGGCCTATGGCTACACCTTC; CDR3aa: CASSQDFQGTDRAYGYTF
abundance: -; v_gene: TRBV7-9; d_gene: TRBD1; j_gene: TRBJ1-1; CDR3nt: TGTGCCAGCAGCTGGGACAGGGCAAAGGGCACTGAAGCTTTCTTT; CDR3aa: CASSWDRAKGTEAFF
abundance: -; v_gene: TRBV5-1; d_gene: -; j_gene: TRBJ2-7; CDR3nt: TGCGCCAGCAGCTTTTCTAACGGGGGTGGCGAGCAGTACTTC; CDR3aa: CASSFSNGGGEQYF
abundance: -; v_gene: TRBV30; d_gene: -; j_gene: TRBJ2-7; CDR3nt: TGTGCCTGGAGTCCGGACAGCTACGAGCAGTACTTC; CDR3aa: CAWSPDSYEQYF
abundance: -; v_gene: TRBV4-2; d_gene: -; j_gene: TRBJ2-7; CDR3nt: TGTGCCAGCAGCCAAGATCTTTACTACGAGCAGTACTTC; CDR3aa: CASSQDLYYEQYF
abundance: few; v_gene: TRBV14; d_gene: -; j_gene: TRBJ1-4; CDR3nt: TGTGCCAGCAGCCAACCGGCGGGTAATGAAAAACTGTTTTTT; CDR3aa: CASSQPAGNEKLFF
abundance: -; v_gene: TRBV28; d_gene: TRBD2; j_gene: TRBJ2-1; CDR3nt: TGTGCCAGCAGTTCATTCGGGGAGGGCACCACAGAGCAGTTCTTC; CDR3aa: CASSSFGEGTTEQFF
abundance: few; v_gene: TRBV5-4; d_gene: -; j_gene: TRBJ2-1; CDR3nt: TGTGCCAGCAGCTTGGAACTAGATACTGAGCAGTTCTTC; CDR3aa: CASSLELDTEQFF
abundance: -; v_gene: TRBV5-6; d_gene: TRBD2; j_gene: TRBJ2-3; CDR3nt: TGTGCCAGCGGACTAGCGGCCACAGATACGCAGTATTTT; CDR3aa: CASGLAATDTQYF
abundance: -; v_gene: TRBV7-9; d_gene: TRBD2; j_gene: TRBJ2-5; CDR3nt: TGTTCCAGCAGCCTCGCGACTAGCGGGGGAGAGACCCAGTACTTC; CDR3aa: CSSSLATSGGETQYF
abundance: -; v_gene: TRBV5-1; d_gene: -; j_gene: TRBJ2-1; CDR3nt: TGCGCCAGCAGCCAACTCGGACAGTACAATGAGCAGTTCTTC; CDR3aa: CASSQLGQYNEQFF
abundance: -; v_gene: TRBV30; d_gene: TRBD1; j_gene: TRBJ2-1; CDR3nt: TGTGCCTGGAGTCTTGTTAGGGACAGGTTACCCGATGAGCAGTTCTTC; CDR3aa: CAWSLVRDRLPDEQFF
abundance: -; v_gene: TRBV27; d_gene: TRBD1; j_gene: TRBJ1-2; CDR3nt: TGTGCCAGCAGTTTAGTCGGACAGGGGCGGGATGGCTACACCTTC; CDR3aa: CASSLVGQGRDGYTF
abundance: -; v_gene: TRBV27; d_gene: TRBD2; j_gene: TRBJ2-3; CDR3nt: TGTGCCAGCGGCTTAGCGGGGGGACCTTCCACAGATACGCAGTATTTT; CDR3aa: CASGLAGGPSTDTQYF
abundance: few; v_gene: TRBV15; d_gene: TRBD1; j_gene: TRBJ1-1; CDR3nt: TGTGCCACCAGCGTAAACAGGGGCGGCACTGAAGCTTTCTTT; CDR3aa: CATSVNRGGTEAFF
abundance: -; v_gene: TRBV9; d_gene: -; j_gene: TRBJ2-4; CDR3nt: TGTGCCAGCAGCCCAGGGGCGGGTACGGCCAAAAACATTCAGTACTTC; CDR3aa: CASSPGAGTAKNIQYF
abundance: once; v_gene: TRBV27; d_gene: -; j_gene: TRBJ2-7; CDR3nt: TGTGCCAGCAGCTCCAGGCGAGAGCAGTACTTC; CDR3aa: CASSSRREQYF
abundance: -; v_gene: TRBV5-1; d_gene: -; j_gene: TRBJ2-5; CDR3nt: TGCGCCAGCAGCGTCGGGGTCGAAGAGACCCAGTACTTC; CDR3aa: CASSVGVEETQYF
abundance: -; v_gene: TRBV30; d_gene: TRBD1; j_gene: TRBJ1-2; CDR3nt: TGTGCCTGGACAGTAACGGACAGGTCCCGCTACACCTTC; CDR3aa: CAWTVTDRSRYTF
abundance: once; v_gene: TRBV5-1; d_gene: -; j_gene: TRBJ2-6; CDR3nt: TGCGCCAGCAGCCCCGCCTCGAGGGGGGCCAACGTCCTGACTTTC; CDR3aa: CASSPASRGANVLTF
abundance: -; v_gene: TRBV27; d_gene: -; j_gene: TRBJ2-3; CDR3nt: TGTGCCTGCAGATCCAGGGGAGATACGCAGTATTTT; CDR3aa: CACRSRGDTQYF
abundance: -; v_gene: TRBV27; d_gene: -; j_gene: TRBJ2-7; CDR3nt: TGTGCCAGCAGTTTGGGGGGTAGAAACTACGAGCAGTACTTC; CDR3aa: CASSLGGRNYEQYF
abundance: -; v_gene: TRBV6-1; d_gene: -; j_gene: TRBJ1-1; CDR3nt: TGTGCCAGCAGTGAAGGGCCCTCAATGAACACTGAAGCTTTCTTT; CDR3aa: CASSEGPSMNTEAFF
abundance: -; v_gene: TRBV15; d_gene: -; j_gene: TRBJ1-5; CDR3nt: TGTGCCACCAGCAGAGATTATGGTGGGGCAGGCCAGCCCCAGCATTTT; CDR3aa: CATSRDYGGAGQPQHF
abundance: few; v_gene: TRBV28; d_gene: -; j_gene: TRBJ1-6; CDR3nt: TGTGCCAGCCGTCTCGACAGCCCTCCGAATTCACCCCTCCACTTT; CDR3aa: CASRLDSPPNSPLHF
abundance: -; v_gene: TRBV5-1; d_gene: TRBD1; j_gene: TRBJ1-3; CDR3nt: TGCGCCAGCAGCTGGGGGACAGGGGGAACAAACACCATATATTTT; CDR3aa: CASSWGTGGTNTIYF
abundance: -; v_gene: TRBV7-2; d_gene: TRBD2; j_gene: TRBJ2-3; CDR3nt: TGTGCCAGCAGCTTGGGCCTAGCGGGGGGAGGAAGCACGCAGTATTTT; CDR3aa: CASSLGLAGGGSTQYF
abundance: -; v_gene: TRBV28; d_gene: -; j_gene: TRBJ2-2; CDR3nt: TGTGCCAGCCGACAGAACACCGGGGAGCTGTTTTTT; CDR3aa: CASRQNTGELFF
abundance: -; v_gene: TRBV5-6; d_gene: TRBD2; j_gene: TRBJ2-7; CDR3nt: TGTGCCAGCAGCCCCCCTCCCTGGACTAGCGGGAGGTACGAGCAGTACTTC; CDR3aa: CASSPPPWTSGRYEQYF
abundance: few; v_gene: TRBV7-2; d_gene: -; j_gene: TRBJ2-7; CDR3nt: TGTGCCAGCAGCGCTCAGGGCGGGGCCCCCTACGAGCAGTACTTC; CDR3aa: CASSAQGGAPYEQYF
abundance: -; v_gene: TRBV19; d_gene: -; j_gene: TRBJ1-5; CDR3nt: TGTGCCAGTAGTATTTCCGGGGGGAAGCGCAATCAGCCCCAGCATTTT; CDR3aa: CASSISGGKRNQPQHF
abundance: -; v_gene: TRBV19; d_gene: TRBD2; j_gene: TRBJ2-7; CDR3nt: TGTGCCAGTAGCCGGGGCGGGGGGACGTCCTACGAGCAGTACTTC; CDR3aa: CASSRGGGTSYEQYF
abundance: -; v_gene: TRBV18; d_gene: -; j_gene: TRBJ2-5; CDR3nt: TGTGCCAGCTCCGGGAGTGCGGGGCGCAAGACCCAGTACTTC; CDR3aa: CASSGSAGRKTQYF
abundance: few; v_gene: TRBV7-8; d_gene: -; j_gene: TRBJ1-3; CDR3nt: TGTGCCAGCAGCTGGGGGACTGCTTCTGGAAACACCATATATTTT; CDR3aa: CASSWGTASGNTIYF
abundance: -; v_gene: TRBV6-7; d_gene: TRBD2; j_gene: TRBJ2-3; CDR3nt: TGTGCCAATTTAGCGGGGCGAAGCACTGGTACGCAGTATTTT; CDR3aa: CANLAGRSTGTQYF
abundance: -; v_gene: TRBV7-3; d_gene: TRBD2; j_gene: TRBJ2-1; CDR3nt: TGTGCCAGCAGCTTAATAGGCGGGGGGGCCGCTGAGCAGTTCTTC; CDR3aa: CASSLIGGGAAEQFF
abundance: -; v_gene: TRBV6-1; d_gene: -; j_gene: TRBJ1-3; CDR3nt: TGTGCCAGCAGGTTAGCGGACACCATATATTTT; CDR3aa: CASRLADTIYF
abundance: -; v_gene: TRBV2; d_gene: -; j_gene: TRBJ2-5; CDR3nt: TGTGCCAGCAAGGTCAGGGCGGTTGGGACCCAGTACTTC; CDR3aa: CASKVRAVGTQYF
abundance: -; v_gene: TRBV10-3; d_gene: -; j_gene: TRBJ2-3; CDR3nt: TGTGCCATCAGTGCCACGGGGACAGATACGCAGTATTTT; CDR3aa: CAISATGTDTQYF
abundance: -; v_gene: TRBV6-1; d_gene: -; j_gene: TRBJ2-7; CDR3nt: TGTGCCAGCAGTGAATGGGGCAGCACCTCCTACGAGCAGTACTTC; CDR3aa: CASSEWGSTSYEQYF
abundance: -; v_gene: TRBV9; d_gene: TRBD2; j_gene: TRBJ2-1; CDR3nt: TGTGCCAGCAGCCCTCCGACTAGCGGGGGGGCCGCTTACAATGAGCAGTTCTTC; CDR3aa: CASSPPTSGGAAYNEQFF
abundance: -; v_gene: TRBV9; d_gene: TRBD1; j_gene: TRBJ1-1; CDR3nt: TGTGCCAGCAGCGTTTTTGGGGGGACAGGGGGGAACACTGAAGCTTTCTTT; CDR3aa: CASSVFGGTGGNTEAFF
abundance: -; v_gene: TRBV2; d_gene: -; j_gene: TRBJ1-4; CDR3nt: TGTGCCAGCAGGGGGGGACTCCAACTGAATGAAAAACTGTTTTTT; CDR3aa: CASRGGLQLNEKLFF
abundance: -; v_gene: TRBV5-6; d_gene: -; j_gene: TRBJ2-2; CDR3nt: TGTGCCAGCCGGAGACTAGTGGGCGGGGAGCTGTTTTTT; CDR3aa: CASRRLVGGELFF
abundance: -; v_gene: TRBV7-6; d_gene: -; j_gene: TRBJ1-1; CDR3nt: TGTGCCAGCAGCCAGACAGCAGGGTACACTGAAGCTTTCTTT; CDR3aa: CASSQTAGYTEAFF
abundance: -; v_gene: TRBV19; d_gene: TRBD1; j_gene: TRBJ2-4; CDR3nt: TGTGCCAGTAGTGGCAGGGGGCGGACGAACATTCAGTACTTC; CDR3aa: CASSGRGRTNIQYF
abundance: -; v_gene: TRBV28; d_gene: -; j_gene: TRBJ1-2; CDR3nt: TGTGCCAGCAGTGAAACAGGGAGTGGAATCTATGGCTACACCTTC; CDR3aa: CASSETGSGIYGYTF
abundance: few; v_gene: TRBV7-9; d_gene: TRBD1; j_gene: TRBJ1-1; CDR3nt: TGTGCCAGCAGATCGACAGGGGCGAACACTGAAGCTTTCTTT; CDR3aa: CASRSTGANTEAFF
abundance: -; v_gene: TRBV7-8; d_gene: -; j_gene: TRBJ2-7; CDR3nt: TGTGCCAGCAGCTTAGGGTTAAGGGGCTTGTACTTC; CDR3aa: CASSLGLRGLYF
abundance: once; v_gene: TRBV30; d_gene: -; j_gene: TRBJ1-2; CDR3nt: TGTGCCTGGAGTGTGGCCTATGGCTACACCTTC; CDR3aa: CAWSVAYGYTF
abundance: -; v_gene: TRBV4-3; d_gene: TRBD1; j_gene: TRBJ2-3; CDR3nt: TGCGCCAGCAGCCTTGGACAGGGAAGCACAGATACGCAGTATTTT; CDR3aa: CASSLGQGSTDTQYF
abundance: once; v_gene: TRBV5-4; d_gene: -; j_gene: TRBJ1-6; CDR3nt: TGTGCCAGCAGCTTAGACGGGTATAATTCACCCCTCCACTTT; CDR3aa: CASSLDGYNSPLHF
abundance: -; v_gene: TRBV4-3; d_gene: TRBD2; j_gene: TRBJ2-3; CDR3nt: TGCGCCAGCAGCCAAGTTTCGGGGGGGCCGTCAGATACGCAGTATTTT; CDR3aa: CASSQVSGGPSDTQYF